This T cell receptor (beta chain) was documented in a study of blood T cell repertoires in COVID-19. About the study: T cells, B-cell-depleted T cells, or PBMCs provided the cDNA or gDNA that served as material.

For this clone: A read error may account for a junction end that differs from germline.

Germline V gene sequence: CDR1 SQVTM, CDR2 ANQGSEA. The CDR3 sequence is 12 residues long. Original data processing: By means of reference gene primer amplification, nucleated cell counts were estimated. Using immunoSEQ multiplex PCR, the repertoire was profiled, and TCRdb retains in-frame clones only, with some absent. The V and J calls and the clone size are those of that table, but D and trimming were determined from the DNA. The sample has some 78,000 clones, roughly 89% seen once. Source material: peripheral blood. The clonotype was recovered from a woman older than 75 with active or convalescent COVID-19. The chain carries TRBV29-1 and TRBJ1-1, with D possibly matching TRBD1 (5 bases). CDR3 nucleotides: TGCAGCGCCGCCTCAGGGAACATTGAAGCTTTCTTT. Translation gives CSAASGNIEAFF.